Included here is one TCR beta chain sequence, with context. This entry belongs to a study of blood T cell repertoires in COVID-19. In the study overall: Material from acute and convalescent COVID-19 was sourced from the United States, Italy and Spain. The cDNA or gDNA used as material had been derived from T cells, B-cell-depleted T cells, or PBMCs.

V was cut by 5 bases and J by 6 bases, with 29 bases left in between. Germline V gene sequence: CDR1 MNHNY, CDR2 SVGAGI (reference sequence). This CDR3 spans 19 amino acids. In the study's own analysis: By means of reference gene primer amplification, nucleated cell counts were estimated. The table came from immunoSEQ multiplex PCR; TCRdb's copy has only in-frame clones and leaves some out. V, J and clone size are those of that table, while D and trimming were read from the DNA. Here the sample spans about 260,000 clones, 80% to 85% being singletons. The clonotype originates from a woman in her 40s who had recovered from COVID-19. Material for sequencing was peripheral blood. The V gene is TRBV6-6, the J gene TRBJ1-5, with D possibly matching TRBD1 (6 bases). Here the CDR3 reads CASSLRPPTGTSSGQPQHF. The CDR3 nucleotides read TGTGCCAGCAGTCTCCGGCCCCCAACCGGGACATCGAGTGGTCAGCCCCAGCATTTT.